This passage covers 20 T cell receptor beta chains from one sample sequenced in a study of blood T cell repertoires in COVID-19. The protocol was immunoSEQ multiplex PCR, while the TCRdb copy is restricted to in-frame clones and leaves out a portion. This table has tens of thousands of clones, around four fifths appearing once. The sample comprised peripheral blood. The source is a man aged 50 to 59 with active COVID-19.

The chain is built from TRBV7-8 and TRBJ2-5; 9 nucleotides line up with TRBD1. V lost 6 bases to trimming and J lost 7 bases; unmatched junction nucleotides: 12. The CDR3 is 15 residues long. The germline V gene encodes CDR1 SGHVS and CDR2 FQNEAQ. The CDR3 DNA sequence: TGTGCCAGCAGAAGGGACAGGGCAGTCTGGTGGACCCAGTACTTC. Translation: CASRRDRAVWWTQYF. Full variable domain (remainder filled in from reference TRBV7-8 and TRBJ2-5): GAGVSQSPRYKVAKRGQDVALRCDPISGHVSLFWYQQALGQGPEFLTYFQNEAQLDKSGLPSDRFFAERPEGSVSTLKIQRTQQEDSAVYLCASRRDRAVWWTQYFGPGTRLLVL.

This clone was observed many times. V gene TRBV4-2 combines with J gene TRBJ2-7, with 8 bases lining up with TRBD2. J was trimmed by 0 bases and V by 3 bases; bases with no gene match: 4. The CDR3 is 15 residues long. The germline V gene has CDR1 LGHNA and CDR2 YNFKEQ. The CDR3 is CASSHQREPSYEQYF. The CDR3 DNA sequence: TGTGCCAGCAGCCACCAGCGGGAGCCCTCCTACGAGCAGTACTTC.

V is TRBV19 and J is TRBJ2-6; D is unresolved. The CDR3 has 16 residues. CDR1 and CDR2 (germline): LNHDA, SQIVND (reference sequence). Trimming shortened V by 6 bases and J by 0 bases, and 12 bases separated the two germline ends. The CDR3 DNA sequence: TGTGCCAGTAGCCTACAGATCCGCTCTGGGGCCAACGTCCTGACTTTC. Protein sequence: CASSLQIRSGANVLTF.

The chain uses TRBV5-4 and TRBJ2-2; perhaps TRBD1 as D (5 bases). The germline V gene has CDR1 SGHNT and CDR2 YYREEE (reference sequence). The CDR3 has 13 amino acids. The ends were cut back, 4 bases at V and 5 bases at J, with 9 bases in the middle. The CDR3 reads CASSPQGTGELFF. The CDR3 DNA sequence: TGTGCCAGCAGCCCCCAGGGAACCGGGGAGCTGTTTTTT.

The chain links TRBV28 to TRBJ1-2; no clear D gene. Germline values: CDR1 MDHEN, CDR2 SYDVKM. V was pared by 6 bases and J by 5 bases, with 16 bases between. CDR3 length equals 14 residues. The chain's CDR3 is CASRPQSGGYGYTF. In nucleotides, the CDR3 is TGTGCCAGCAGACCCCAGTCGGGAGGGTATGGCTACACCTTC.

The J gene is TRBJ2-7, the V gene TRBV4-3; TRBD2 might be the D (5 bases). The V and J ends lost 0 bases and 4 bases respectively, with 10 bases between them. The germline gives CDR1 LGHNA, CDR2 YSLEER. The CDR3 is 14 amino acids. The CDR3 nucleotides are TGCGCCAGCAGCCAAGATTTGCCGGGGTACGAGCAGTACTTC. Protein sequence: CASSQDLPGYEQYF.

The chain recombines TRBV29-1 with TRBJ2-1; unclear D gene. Germline V gene lookup returns CDR1 SQVTM and CDR2 ANQGSEA. V lost 6 bases and J lost 6, with 12 bases in between. The CDR3 has 12 amino acids. CDR3 bases: TGCAGCGTCCGACGGAGTACCAATGAGCAGTTCTTC. Protein product: CSVRRSTNEQFF.

J is TRBJ1-1 and V is TRBV7-9; 9 bases are a match to TRBD1. The germline V gene has CDR1 SEHNR and CDR2 FQNEAQ (reference sequence). CDR3 length: 16 residues. J was trimmed by 4 bases and V by 1 base; bases with no gene match: 7. DNA for the CDR3: TGTGCCAGCAGCTTAGGGGGGGACAGGGCTGGCACTGAAGCTTTCTTT. This encodes CASSLGGDRAGTEAFF.

This chain joins TRBV9 and TRBJ1-4; D is possibly TRBD1 (5 bases). This CDR3 has 13 residues. V shed 2 bases and J shed 12 bases, with 14 bases lying between them. Germline V lookup: CDR1 SGDLS, CDR2 YYNGEE. The chain's CDR3 is CASSVRAGVQLFF. In DNA, the CDR3 is TGTGCCAGCAGCGTTCGTGCGGGGGTACAACTGTTTTTT.

This clone showed up just a few times. The chain joins TRBV9 to TRBJ1-5; 12 bases agree with TRBD1. Germline V gives CDR1 SGDLS, CDR2 YYNGEE. This CDR3 has 16 residues. The ends lost 3 bases at V and 4 bases at J; junction bases unmatched: 5. The CDR3 DNA is TGTGCCAGCAGCGCGGGACAGGGGGCGAGTAATCAGCCCCAGCATTTT. Translated: CASSAGQGASNQPQHF.

The genes are TRBV4-3 and TRBJ2-2; D remains unclear. The CDR3 consists of 14 residues. Trimming stripped 2 bases from V and 5 bases from J, with 9 bases between. CDR1 and CDR2 (germline): LGHNA, YSLEER. CDR3 in DNA: TGCGCCAGCAGCCAAATTCCCGGTACCGGGGAGCTGTTTTTT. It is translated as CASSQIPGTGELFF.

This chain uses TRBV19 with TRBJ1-5; D call uncertain. V was pared by 3 bases and J by 5 bases, with 8 bases between. The CDR3 is 13 amino acids. From germline, CDR1 is LNHDA and CDR2 SQIVND (reference sequence). CDR3 coding DNA: TGTGCCAGTAGTATCTGGAGGTATCAGCCCCAGCATTTT. Translating it yields CASSIWRYQPQHF. The full variable domain, in which reference TRBV19 and TRBJ1-5 provide the parts outside the CDR3, is DGGITQSPKYLFRKEGQNVTLSCEQNLNHDAMYWYRQDPGQGLRLIYYSQIVNDFQKGDIAEGYSVSREKKESFPLTVTSAQKNPTAFYLCASSIWRYQPQHFGDGTRLSIL.

This chain connects TRBV3-1 (or the pseudogene TRBV3-2) to TRBJ2-3, with D hard to call. Trimming took 4 bases from V and 4 from J, leaving 12 bases between them. The CDR3 totals 14 residues. CDR1 is LGHDT, CDR2 YNNKEL, per germline (reference sequence). The CDR3 loop is CASSPYPEADTQYF. The CDR3 coding sequence is TGTGCCAGCAGCCCGTACCCTGAGGCAGATACGCAGTATTTT.

The CDR3 reads CASSVGTMNTGELFF. Here the CDR3 DNA reads TGTGCCAGCAGTGTGGGGACTATGAACACCGGGGAGCTGTTTTTT. This rearrangement joins TRBV2 to TRBJ2-2; 7 bases fit TRBD2. The V gene's germline CDR1 is SNHLY and CDR2 FYNNEI. With V trimmed by 4 bases and J by 1 base, 3 bases remained unmatched. The CDR3 has 15 residues.

The table lists this clone with a few counts. This chain uses TRBV28 with TRBJ1-5; unclear D gene. V lost 6 bases to trimming and J lost 9 bases, with 9 bases between them. This CDR3 has 11 residues. CDR1 and CDR2 (germline): MDHEN, SYDVKM. CDR3 bases: TGTGCCAGCAGCGTGCGTGGGCCCCAGCATTTT. This translates into CASSVRGPQHF.

The rearrangement uses TRBV5-4 and TRBJ1-2; 7 positions agree with TRBD1. The CDR3 sequence is 16 residues long. Germline V lookup: CDR1 SGHNT, CDR2 YYREEE (reference sequence). Germline trimming cut 2 bases from V and 5 bases from J; bases unmatched to any gene: 12. CDR3 in amino acids: CASSFGSRGNRYGYTF. The DNA for the CDR3 is TGTGCCAGCAGCTTTGGGTCCAGGGGGAATCGATATGGCTACACCTTC.

This clone was detected only a few times. The J gene is TRBJ1-6, the V gene TRBV9; TRBD1 agrees at 7 bases. The J segment lost 13 bases and the V segment lost 4 bases, leaving 11 bases of the junction unmatched. Germline CDR1 is SGDLS and CDR2 is YYNGEE. This CDR3 has 14 residues. In nucleotides, the CDR3 is TGTGCCAGCAGCAGGGACAGCCGGAGTCAGCCCCTCCACTTT. Translated: CASSRDSRSQPLHF.

J is TRBJ2-5 and V is TRBV20-1, with 12 positions matching TRBD2. The trim removed 3 bases at V and 3 bases at J, leaving 5 bases unmatched. The CDR3 has 15 residues. The V gene's germline CDR1 is DFQATT and CDR2 SNEGSKA (reference sequence). The chain's CDR3 is CSASGLAGQEETQYF. The CDR3 coding sequence is TGCAGTGCTAGTGGACTAGCGGGACAGGAAGAGACCCAGTACTTC.

The rearrangement uses TRBV7-3 and TRBJ2-1; 8 bases match TRBD1. The CDR3 is 18 residues long. V lost 5 bases and J lost 0; bases outside the gene matches: 12. Germline loops: CDR1 SGHTA, CDR2 FQGTGA. The CDR3 protein is CASSLLPGQVSSYNEQFF. As DNA, the CDR3 is TGTGCCAGCAGCCTTTTACCGGGACAGGTGAGCTCCTACAATGAGCAGTTCTTC. The variable domain in full, with the rest retrieved from reference TRBV7-3 and TRBJ2-1, is GAGVSQTPSNKVTEKGKYVELRCDPISGHTALYWYRQSLGQGPEFLIYFQGTGAADDSGLPNDRFFAVRPEGSVSTLKIQRTERGDSAVYLCASSLLPGQVSSYNEQFFGPGTRLTVL.

Comments on this clone: Other DNA sequences in this specimen translate into the identical CDR3. The chain joins TRBV5-1 to TRBJ1-6, with D hard to call. The CDR3 loop spans 16 amino acids. V lost 4 bases and J lost 0, with 11 bases in between. Germline loops: CDR1 SGHRS, CDR2 YFSETQ. Written as DNA, the CDR3 is TGCGCCAGCAGCCCGGAAGGGAGCTCCTATAATTCACCCCTCCACTTT. The encoded protein is CASSPEGSSYNSPLHF.